Listed below are T cell receptor beta chains from one sample, sequenced in a study of molecular identifiers for immune sequencing clone quantification. TCRdb redid the calling of the PCR reads with MiXCR, one entry per CDR3 protein. The sample holds almost 20,000 distinct CDR3 sequences, roughly 20% seen once. Source material: naive CD8+ T cells from blood, with Jurkat cell RNA spiked in. The receptors were sampled from a human donor in good health. Some libraries in this study had Jurkat cell RNA spiked in. CDR3s include the opening cysteine and the closing phenylalanine or tryptophan. A D gene is named only where the DNA matches it firmly. Expanded clones get a size class; other rows say once, few or many, or leave the size out.

TRBV5-4	TRBD2	TRBJ2-3	.	TGTGCCAGCAGCCCACCTAGCGGTCCTATCGCAGATACGCAGTATTTT	CASSPPSGPIADTQYF
TRBV28	.	TRBJ2-1	.	TGTGCCAGCAGTTTCCTACTCTTCCGCGATGAGCAGTTCTTC	CASSFLLFRDEQFF
TRBV13	TRBD2	TRBJ2-7	many	TGTGCCAGCAGCTTAGTGGGAGGGATCGACGAGCAGTACTTC	CASSLVGGIDEQYF
TRBV28	.	TRBJ2-7	few	TGTGCCAGCAGCCGACAGGCCCACTACGAGCAGTACTTC	CASSRQAHYEQYF
TRBV5-1	.	TRBJ2-7	many	TGCGCCAGCAACTCCGGGGGCGGGGAGCAGTACTTC	CASNSGGGEQYF
TRBV4-2	.	TRBJ2-7	many	TGTGCCAGCAGCCAAGGAGATGATTACGAGCAGTACTTC	CASSQGDDYEQYF
TRBV4-2	TRBD2	TRBJ2-7	.	TGTGCCAGCAGCCAGTTTCTAGCGGGAGGCGAATCCTACGAGCAGTACTTC	CASSQFLAGGESYEQYF
TRBV14	.	TRBJ2-2	medium-sized	TGTGCCAGCAGCCAATTTGTTTCATCCGGGGAGCTGTTTTTT	CASSQFVSSGELFF
TRBV29-1	TRBD1	TRBJ2-1	many	TGCAGCTCATTTGGGGACAGGGCGGGTATCTATGAGCAGTTCTTC	CSSFGDRAGIYEQFF
TRBV9	.	TRBJ2-7	.	TGTGCCAACCCGACAGTCACCTCCTACGAGCAGTACTTC	CANPTVTSYEQYF
TRBV15	.	TRBJ2-4	many	TGTGCCACCAGCAGAGATCCCCCGATAGCCAAAAACATTCAGTACTTC	CATSRDPPIAKNIQYF